These 24 T cell receptor beta chains originate from one sample sequenced in a study of shared T cell receptors in the human thymus. Profiling relied on immunoSEQ multiplex PCR, and the TCRdb table lists in-frame clones only, not all of them. The repertoire holds hundreds of thousands of clones, with more than 75% as singletons. This sample was shared with a second study, whose subject was human thymus T cells.

Material for sequencing was thymocytes. The receptors derive from a boy in the first two years of life with a congenital heart defect.

The V call is TRBV10-3, the J call TRBJ2-2, with 10 nucleotides matching TRBD2. The V gene's germline CDR1 is ENHRY and CDR2 SYGVKD. V lost 10 bases and J lost 2; bases outside the gene matches: 4. The CDR3 covers 14 residues. DNA of the CDR3: TGTGCCACCGGACTAGCGGTTAACACCGGGGAGCTGTTTTTT. It specifies CATGLAVNTGELFF.

The chain joins TRBV7-9 to TRBJ1-1, with D unresolved. The CDR3 is 15 amino acids. Germline-derived CDR1 and CDR2 are SEHNR and FQNEAQ (reference sequence). The V end was cut by 10 bases, the J end by 2 bases, with 20 bases between. The CDR3 DNA reads as TGTGCCACCCAGCAGGATTCGCCCTTTAACACTGAAGCTTTCTTT. Translated: CATQQDSPFNTEAFF.

The rearrangement uses TRBV5-6 and TRBJ2-7; 11 positions match TRBD2. V lost 4 bases, J lost 2 bases, and 5 bases stayed unmatched. The CDR3 totals 15 residues. Germline CDR1 reads SGHDT; CDR2 reads YYEEEE. The DNA of the CDR3 is TGTGCCAGCAGCACCGGACTAGCGGGCACCTACGAGCAGTACTTC. Translating gives CASSTGLAGTYEQYF.

The chain links TRBV18 to TRBJ1-1, with 7 bases identical to TRBD1. CDR3 length: 15 amino acids. J lost 1 base, V lost 5 bases, and 7 bases had no gene match. Germline assignment: CDR1 KGHSH and CDR2 LQKENI. The CDR3 loop reads CASSSRDRENTEAFF. The CDR3 bases are TGTGCCAGCTCATCTAGGGACAGAGAGAACACTGAAGCTTTCTTT.

The V call is TRBV28, the J call TRBJ2-7, with 8 bases matching TRBD1. Germline trimming cut 3 bases from V and 7 bases from J; bases unmatched to any gene: 20. The CDR3 sequence is 18 residues long. Germline V gene sequence: CDR1 MDHEN, CDR2 SYDVKM. The CDR3 DNA reads TGTGCCAGCAGTTTTACCCAAGGACAGGGCCAAACGTGGAGGGAGCAGTACTTC. The encoded protein is CASSFTQGQGQTWREQYF.

V usage is TRBV5-1 and J usage is TRBJ2-1; D might be TRBD1 (5 bases). The CDR3 sequence is 16 residues long. The germline V and J ends were trimmed by 4 bases and 3 bases, with 17 bases remaining between them. Per germline, CDR1 SGHRS and CDR2 YFSETQ. The CDR3 sequence: CASSETRVPFYNEQFF. In DNA, the CDR3 is TGCGCCAGCAGCGAAACCAGGGTGCCCTTCTACAATGAGCAGTTCTTC.

The genes are TRBV18 and TRBJ1-3, with TRBD1 identical over 9 bases. This CDR3 is built from 19 residues. J was trimmed by 0 bases and V by 4 bases; bases with no gene match: 13. Germline V CDR1 and CDR2: KGHSH, LQKENI. As DNA, the CDR3 is TGTGCCAGCTCACGGGGACAGGGACCCCTATTAAGCTCTGGAAACACCATATATTTT. It is translated as CASSRGQGPLLSSGNTIYF.

The V call is TRBV6-5, the J call TRBJ2-3, with D unresolved. CDR3 size: 13 residues. Germline V gene sequence: CDR1 MNHEY, CDR2 SVGAGI. Trimming pared 5 bases from V and 6 bases from J, leaving 12 bases between. The CDR3 reads CASSPRDKDTQYF. The DNA of the CDR3 is TGTGCCAGCAGTCCAAGAGATAAGGATACGCAGTATTTT.

The rearrangement links TRBV5-1 to TRBJ1-1; TRBD1 matches at 9 bases. The CDR3 runs 16 residues. Germline V gene sequence: CDR1 SGHRS, CDR2 YFSETQ. Trimming took 4 bases from V and 6 from J; bases not matched to a gene: 13. The CDR3 region is CASSHGQGLEVAEAFF. The DNA of the CDR3 is TGCGCCAGCAGCCACGGACAGGGGTTGGAGGTAGCTGAAGCTTTCTTT.

The gene calls are TRBV5-6 and TRBJ1-2, with D tentatively TRBD1 (6 bases). Between the trimmed V and J ends, which lost 5 bases and 8 bases, there was a span of 19 bases. This CDR3 contains 14 residues. Per germline, CDR1 SGHDT and CDR2 YYEEEE. The CDR3 DNA follows: TGTGCCAGCAGTCCGGCAGGGGCCTTTCGGGGCTACACCTTC. Amino acid sequence: CASSPAGAFRGYTF.

The sample holds a few counts of this clone. The DNA for the CDR3 is TGTGCCAGCAGTCCCGGGATTCTGGAGTATGGTTCACCCCTCCACTTT. Amino acid sequence: CASSPGILEYGSPLHF. J is TRBJ1-6 and V is TRBV27; D gene unclear. CDR3 length equals 16 residues. Germline lookup yields CDR1 MNHEY and CDR2 SMNVEV (reference sequence). Trimming took off 5 bases at V and 9 bases at J, with 20 bases between the two ends.

The chain employs TRBV5-1 and TRBJ2-1; D not resolved. Trimming removed 0 bases from V and 0 bases from J, with 7 bases in between. This CDR3 has 15 amino acids. Germline lookup yields CDR1 SGHRS and CDR2 YFSETQ. CDR3 in DNA: TGCGCCAGCAGCTTGGGTTATAGCTCCTACAATGAGCAGTTCTTC. Encoded protein: CASSLGYSSYNEQFF.

The chain carries TRBV19 and TRBJ2-5, with D maybe TRBD2 (7 bases). This CDR3 is 14 amino acids long. Germline CDR1 reads LNHDA; CDR2 reads SQIVND (reference sequence). V lost 1 base and J lost 5, with 11 bases in between. The CDR3, as DNA: TGTGCCAGTAGTATAGCGGGGGGCGGCGAGACCCAGTACTTC. Encoded protein: CASSIAGGGETQYF.

On this clone: This CDR3 is also generated by other DNA sequences in the sample. The CDR3 here is CASSPLGSTEAFF. The CDR3 coding sequence is TGTGCCAGCAGCCCACTAGGGTCGACTGAAGCTTTCTTT. This chain uses TRBV7-3 with TRBJ1-1; D uncertain. CDR3 size: 13 residues. Looked up from germline, CDR1 is SGHTA and CDR2 is FQGTGA. The V end lost 5 bases, the J end lost 5 bases, and 12 bases lay between the germline ends.

The chain couples TRBV5-6 to TRBJ2-7; 7 bases agree with TRBD1. Looked up from germline, CDR1 is SGHDT and CDR2 is YYEEEE. The CDR3 loop spans 15 amino acids. The V and J ends lost 2 bases and 5 bases, in that order; junction bases with no gene match: 10. The CDR3 region is CASSFNPDRADEQYF. The CDR3, as DNA: TGTGCCAGCAGCTTTAACCCCGACAGGGCGGACGAGCAGTACTTC.

V gene TRBV19 combines with J gene TRBJ2-7; TRBD2 is a possible D gene (6 bases). The CDR3 loop spans 13 amino acids. CDR1 is LNHDA and CDR2 is SQIVND in the germline V gene (reference sequence). Trimming took off 10 bases at V and 5 bases at J, with 18 bases between the two ends. The CDR3 spells CATYGRSSDEQYF. The DNA of the CDR3 is TGTGCCACCTACGGGAGAAGTTCCGACGAGCAGTACTTC.

This clone was found a few times. This sequence joins TRBV4-1 and TRBJ2-7; TRBD1 agrees at 9 bases. Germline V gives CDR1 MGHRA, CDR2 YSYEKL. The CDR3 is made up of 18 amino acids. The trim removed 1 base at V and 1 base at J, leaving 11 bases unmatched. Written as DNA, the CDR3 is TGCGCCAGCAGCCAAGGGGAGACAGGGGGTTTAAGTTCCTACGAGCAGTACTTC. This sequence encodes CASSQGETGGLSSYEQYF.

V and J are TRBV30 and TRBJ2-3; D perhaps matches TRBD2 (5 bases). Between the trimmed V and J ends, which lost 2 bases and 6 bases, there was a span of 21 bases. The CDR3 extends over 16 amino acids. Germline-derived CDR1 and CDR2 are GTSNPN and SVGIG (reference sequence). CDR3 sequence: CAWSWRVAQLADTQYF. The CDR3 nucleotides read TGTGCCTGGAGTTGGCGGGTAGCTCAACTTGCGGATACGCAGTATTTT.

The chain uses TRBV5-6 and TRBJ1-4; D remains ambiguous. The CDR3 has 15 residues. Germline values: CDR1 SGHDT, CDR2 YYEEEE. Trimming removed 4 bases at V and 9 bases at J, with 19 bases between. The CDR3 DNA is TGTGCCAGCAGCCACACTGGGGTGCACGGGAAAAAACTGTTTTTT. It specifies CASSHTGVHGKKLFF.

The chain carries TRBV27 and TRBJ2-7; 7 bases agree with TRBD1. This CDR3 has 19 amino acids. The J segment lost 2 bases and the V segment lost 1 base, leaving 17 bases of the junction unmatched. The V gene's germline CDR1 is MNHEY and CDR2 SMNVEV (reference sequence). The CDR3: CASSLLARGRLANAYEQYF. As DNA, the CDR3 is TGTGCCAGCAGTTTATTGGCGAGGGGGCGTCTTGCCAACGCCTACGAGCAGTACTTC.

The V call is TRBV15, the J call TRBJ1-5; D may be TRBD1 (5 bases). The V gene's germline CDR1 is LNHNV and CDR2 YYDKDF (reference sequence). This CDR3 has 17 residues. Between the trimmed V and J ends, which lost 0 bases and 2 bases, there was a span of 14 bases. The CDR3 spells CATSREGRAFGNQPQHF. For the CDR3, the DNA is TGTGCCACCAGCAGAGAAGGCAGGGCTTTCGGCAATCAGCCCCAGCATTTT.

V gene TRBV6-5 combines with J gene TRBJ1-5; D perhaps matches TRBD1 (5 bases). The length of the CDR3 is 14 residues. Germline V gene lookup returns CDR1 MNHEY and CDR2 SVGAGI. The V end was cut by 6 bases, the J end by 0 bases, with 9 bases between. Here the CDR3 DNA reads TGTGCCAGCAGCATGGGGGGTAGCAATCAGCCCCAGCATTTT. Protein product: CASSMGGSNQPQHF.

This clone was seen a few times. The V and J genes are TRBV6-1 and TRBJ1-4; 8 bases map to TRBD1. Germline loops: CDR1 MNHNS, CDR2 SASEGT. There are 16 residues in the CDR3. With V trimmed by 2 bases and J by 6 bases, 8 bases remained unmatched. CDR3 region: CASSERTGGGDEKLFF. The CDR3 region has the DNA TGTGCCAGCAGTGAACGAACAGGGGGAGGTGATGAAAAACTGTTTTTT.

This clone was observed once. V and J are TRBV4-3 and TRBJ2-3, with D perhaps TRBD1 (6 bases). This CDR3 contains 17 residues. CDR1 is LGHNA and CDR2 is YSLEER in the germline V gene. The V and J ends lost 0 bases and 7 bases respectively, with 20 bases between them. CDR3: CASSQDAPGAHSNTQYF. The CDR3 DNA reads as TGCGCCAGCAGCCAAGACGCTCCAGGGGCCCATTCGAATACGCAGTATTTT.